This T cell receptor (beta chain) was identified during a study of CD8 T cells in ankylosing spondylitis. This clonotype was counted many times. Its antigen is unknown. Library preparation for TCR beta used quantitative 5'-RACE with molecular barcodes. MiXCR, applied by TCRdb to the 5' RACE reads, yields one record per CDR3 protein. The table has some 400,000 distinct CDR3 sequences, about 22% seen once. Trimming cost V 4 bases and J 2 bases, with 8 bases left between them. Germline CDR1 reads SQVTM; CDR2 reads ANQGSEA. This CDR3 spans 13 amino acids. Study-level findings and limits: Ankylosing spondylitis blood seemed to carry a telltale TCR beta motif made of several highly homologous variants.

This chain links TRBV29-1 with TRBJ2-2; D is possibly TRBD1 (5 bases). The sample taken for sequencing was blood, either unsorted or a sorted T cell fraction (not recorded which). This receptor was taken from a male donor with ankylosing spondylitis. The CDR3 sequence: CSVGDRNTGELFF. The CDR3 DNA follows: TGCAGCGTTGGAGACAGAAACACCGGGGAGCTGTTTTTT.